The TCR beta chain described here comes from a study of metastatic and nonmetastatic thyroid tumors. This clone is medium-sized within its sample. Authors' data handling: A papillary thyroid cancer distant-metastasis classifier was built from CDR3 differences across clinicopathological groups. TCRdb re-called the PCR reads through MiXCR. For this entry, the V and J calls and clone size follow TCRdb and not the study's own pipeline. The sample shows approximately 30,000 clones, approximately 15% of them seen only once. Treatment of any kind had been given to no patient before thyroid surgery. The germline V gene has CDR1 SGHTA and CDR2 FQGNSA. This CDR3 is 12 amino acids long. Unmatched junction bases numbered 5, after V lost 5 bases and J lost 10 bases.

Sequenced material: blood. The chain carries TRBV7-2 and TRBJ1-1; 9 bases map to TRBD1. The source is a female donor with papillary thyroid cancer or a benign thyroid nodule (not recorded which). Some clones in this sample may be carry-over from other donors' samples. CDR3 in DNA: TGTGCCAGCAGCACTCACAGGGGGCGAGCTTTCTTT. It translates to CASSTHRGRAFF.